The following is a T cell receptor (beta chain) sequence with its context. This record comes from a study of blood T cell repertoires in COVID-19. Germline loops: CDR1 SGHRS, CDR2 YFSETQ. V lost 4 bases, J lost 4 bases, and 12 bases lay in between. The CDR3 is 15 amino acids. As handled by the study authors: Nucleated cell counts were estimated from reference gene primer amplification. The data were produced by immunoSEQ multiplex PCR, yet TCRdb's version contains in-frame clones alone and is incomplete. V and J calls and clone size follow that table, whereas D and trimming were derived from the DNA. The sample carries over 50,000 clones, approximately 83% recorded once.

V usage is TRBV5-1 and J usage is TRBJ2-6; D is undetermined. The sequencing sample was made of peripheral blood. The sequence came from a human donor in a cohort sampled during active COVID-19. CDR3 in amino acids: CASSLTAYGANVLTF. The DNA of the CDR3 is TGCGCCAGCAGCCTTACTGCCTACGGGGCCAACGTCCTGACTTTC.